This TCR beta chain was found in a study of blood T cell repertoires in COVID-19. Across the whole study: Samples taken during acute and convalescent COVID-19 were collected in the United States, Italy and Spain. Sources were T cells, B-cell-depleted T cells, or PBMCs; the material itself was cDNA or gDNA.

Trimming stripped 6 bases from V and 11 bases from J, with 13 bases between. The V gene's germline CDR1 is MDHEN and CDR2 SYDVKM. CDR3 length equals 11 residues. In the source study's methods: Estimation of nucleated cell counts was performed using reference gene primer amplification. Profiled with immunoSEQ multiplex PCR; TCRdb holds only in-frame clones, not every one. D and trimming were read from the DNA, whereas the V and J calls and clone size are those reported in that table. The sample includes about 90,000 clones, approximately 92% of them seen just once. The TCR was taken from a woman aged 55-70 years with active COVID-19. This chain links TRBV28 with TRBJ1-1, with D unresolved. Material: peripheral blood. The CDR3 DNA sequence: TGTGCCAGCAGATTAGGGAGGGAGGCTTTCTTT. Translation: CASRLGREAFF.